This T cell receptor beta chain was identified during a study of control samples from healthy donors and cancer patients (dated by TCRdb to 2020 to 2021). Receptors were amplified or captured by the immunoSEQ multiplex PCR assay. In TCRdb, the immuneACCESS table is reduced to in-frame sequences with V and J assigned. These tables do not hold every clone; where another copy was compared, an unresolved V gene accounts for under half, and the others remain unexplained. This sample comprises about 130,000 clones, about 93% of them detected only once. Roughly 1.7% of the sample comes from the top ten. To note about this clone: Its antigen is currently not known. Base-call qualities are not available, and no considerably larger clone is one nucleotide away.

The CDR3 has 14 amino acids, counting the end cysteine and phenylalanine. Here the CDR3 DNA is all that survives: 42 bases in frame from base 1. V loses 2 bases at its end and J loses 9 bases; junction bases beyond the gene matches: 1. As encoded in the germline V gene, CDR1 is SGHTS while CDR2 is YDEGEE. Sequencing was performed on PBMCs. The TCR comes from a man in his fifties or sixties with head and neck cancer. This receptor chain uses TRBV5-8 and TRBJ1-6, with 11 bases aligning to TRBD1. In nucleotide form, the sequence is TGTGCCAGCAGCTTTGGGACAGGGGGTTCACCCCTCCACTTT. This sequence encodes CASSFGTGGSPLHF.